What follows describes a single T cell receptor beta chain. Individuals drawn from under 30 US areas were roughly 18 to 89 years old. Participant reports of clinical history set cohort assignment. Each recovered donor of Cohort 3 presented with two negative PCRs, clearance, or symptom resolution. Per germline, CDR1 LGHDT and CDR2 YNNKEL (reference sequence). The CDR3 length is 17 residues. The V segment lost 1 base and the J segment 6 bases; nucleotides outside the gene matches: 9. The sample originates from a study of blood T cell repertoires in COVID-19. At the level of the study: Acute and convalescent COVID-19 specimens originated in the United States, Italy and Spain.

Assay: immunoSEQ multiplex PCR; the TCRdb copy retains only in-frame clones and omits some. The table shows over 150,000 clones, with roughly 84% occurring only once. The sequence was obtained from a middle-aged man who had recovered from COVID-19. This chain connects TRBV3-1 (or the pseudogene TRBV3-2) to TRBJ2-7, with 13 bases that match TRBD2. Sequencing used PBMCs or T cells enriched from blood (not recorded which). CDR3 sequence: CASSQVMTSGGPGEQYF. Here the CDR3 DNA reads TGTGCCAGCAGCCAAGTAATGACTAGCGGGGGGCCGGGCGAGCAGTACTTC.